Listed below are T cell receptor beta chains from one sample, sequenced in a study of molecular identifiers for immune sequencing clone quantification. TCRdb ran MiXCR on the PCR reads and lists one entry per CDR3 protein. Of 400,000 to 600,000 distinct CDR3 sequences listed, 20% to 25% are singletons. The sample consisted of naive CD8+ T cells from blood, with Jurkat cell RNA spiked in. These receptors originate from a human donor in good health. Some libraries in this study had Jurkat cell RNA spiked in. CDR3s include the opening cysteine and the closing phenylalanine or tryptophan. A D gene is named only where the DNA matches it firmly. Where a row states a size, it is once, few, many or the class of an expanded clone; other rows omit it.

V gene	J gene	clone size	D gene	CDR3 DNA	CDR3 protein
TRBV27	TRBJ2-6	-	-	TGTGCCAGCAGTTTAATCGGATTCTCTGGGGCCAACGTCCTGACTTTC	CASSLIGFSGANVLTF
TRBV19	TRBJ1-1	-	-	TGTGCCAGCCTACAGGGGAACACTGAAGCTTTCTTT	CASLQGNTEAFF
TRBV11-2	TRBJ2-3	few	-	TGTGCCAGCAGCTTAATAGTAGATACGCAGTATTTT	CASSLIVDTQYF
TRBV27	TRBJ1-5	many	-	TGTGCCAGCAGTCTATTATCCCCGTCTGGTTTATCCGGCAATCAGCCCCAGCATTTT	CASSLLSPSGLSGNQPQHF
TRBV4-2	TRBJ2-7	few	-	TGTGCCAGCAGCCACGAGGGTCTAGGGGAGCAGTACTTC	CASSHEGLGEQYF
TRBV3-1	TRBJ2-2	-	-	TGTGCCAGCAGCGCCGGACACCTTTACGCCGGGGAGCTGTTTTTT	CASSAGHLYAGELFF
TRBV7-9	TRBJ1-1	many	-	TGTGCCAGCAGCTTAGGGGGACAACACACTGAAGCTTTCTTT	CASSLGGQHTEAFF
TRBV7-9	TRBJ2-1	many	-	TGTGCCAGCAGTACGCTAGGGAATGAGCAGTTCTTC	CASSTLGNEQFF
TRBV4-1	TRBJ2-1	-	TRBD2	TGCGCCAGCAGCCATCTCATGGGACTAGCTGGCAATGAGCAGTTCTTC	CASSHLMGLAGNEQFF
TRBV24-1	TRBJ2-3	-	-	TGTGCCACCAGTGAGGGAGGGGGGGGGACAGATACGCAGTATTTT	CATSEGGGGTDTQYF
TRBV5-3	TRBJ1-4	-	-	TGTGCCAGCAGCGTGGGGATGCAGGAAGCTAATGAAAAACTGTTTTTT	CASSVGMQEANEKLFF
TRBV19	TRBJ2-3	few	TRBD2	TGTGCCAGTGGTTCTAGCGGGGGAAGCACAGATACGCAGTATTTT	CASGSSGGSTDTQYF
TRBV20-1	TRBJ1-2	many	-	TGCAGTGCTAGAGATTACTCAAAGGGGAGGGCCGATGGCTACACCTTC	CSARDYSKGRADGYTF
TRBV29-1	TRBJ1-1	many	-	TGCAGCGTTGTAGGGGGAATCGGAGGGTTGAACACTGAAGCTTTCTTT	CSVVGGIGGLNTEAFF
TRBV27	TRBJ2-3	-	TRBD1	TGTGCCAGCAGTTTATTAGGGAACAGGGGACCAGATACGCAGTATTTT	CASSLLGNRGPDTQYF
TRBV7-2	TRBJ2-2	few	TRBD2	TGTGCCAGCAGCCCAGCGGGAGGGAACACCGGGGAGCTGTTTTTT	CASSPAGGNTGELFF
TRBV7-9	TRBJ2-5	many	-	TGTGCCAGCAGCTTATACGCAGACCACCAAGAGACCCAGTACTTC	CASSLYADHQETQYF
TRBV7-9	TRBJ2-7	-	-	TGTGCCAGCAGCCCCGGGCCCTCTATCGAGCAGTACTTC	CASSPGPSIEQYF
TRBV7-3	TRBJ2-5	many	-	TGTGCCAGCAGCTTAGGCTACAACAGGGAGGAAGAGACCCAGTACTTC	CASSLGYNREEETQYF
TRBV5-4	TRBJ1-1	many	-	TGTGCCAGCAGCCCGGGGGCTGGGATGTACACTGAAGCTTTCTTT	CASSPGAGMYTEAFF
TRBV7-2	TRBJ2-3	many	-	TGTGCCAGCAGCCCAAGGTGGAGCGGCAGACCCACAGATACGCAGTATTTT	CASSPRWSGRPTDTQYF
TRBV5-6	TRBJ2-7	many	-	TGTGCCAGCAGCTTGTTGTCCAGGTACTACGAGCAGTACTTC	CASSLLSRYYEQYF
TRBV5-6	TRBJ2-7	-	-	TGTGCCAGCAGCTCGGAAGGAAATAGCCGAATGGACGAGCAGTACTTC	CASSSEGNSRMDEQYF
TRBV6-5	TRBJ2-3	few	-	TGTGCCAGCAGTTACTCGGGTCGGCAGGGAACGGATACGCAGTATTTT	CASSYSGRQGTDTQYF
TRBV30	TRBJ2-7	few	TRBD1	TGTGCCTGGAGTGTAAACAGGGGCTCTTACGAGCAGTACTTC	CAWSVNRGSYEQYF
TRBV20-1	TRBJ2-7	few	TRBD1	TGCAGTGCCAGAGACAAGGGGACAGCGACCTACGAGCAGTACTTC	CSARDKGTATYEQYF
TRBV7-9	TRBJ2-3	few	-	TGTGCCAGCAGCTTCCCGGGGACCTTAGCGCAGTATTTT	CASSFPGTLAQYF
TRBV7-9	TRBJ2-4	few	TRBD1	TGTGCCAGCAGCCGACAGGGAGATGCCAAAAACATTCAGTACTTC	CASSRQGDAKNIQYF
TRBV28	TRBJ1-1	few	-	TGTGCCAGCATCCAACGGGGGACCATGAACACTGAAGCTTTCTTT	CASIQRGTMNTEAFF
TRBV12-5	TRBJ1-1	many	-	TGTGCTAGTGGTTTGGAGGGACAAGGTAAGACTGAAGCTTTCTTT	CASGLEGQGKTEAFF
TRBV9	TRBJ2-3	few	-	TGTGCCAGCAGCGTTTCCCAGGGGACTAGCACAGATACGCAGTATTTT	CASSVSQGTSTDTQYF
TRBV19	TRBJ2-7	many	TRBD1	TGTGCCAGTAGTATGGACCCTACCGGGACAGATTACGAGCAGTACTTC	CASSMDPTGTDYEQYF
TRBV28	TRBJ2-2	-	-	TGTGGAAATCGGGGGGAGCTGTTTTTT	CGNRGELFF
TRBV11-2	TRBJ2-1	-	TRBD2	TGTGCCAGCAGCACTAGCGGGTACTACAATGAGCAGTTCTTC	CASSTSGYYNEQFF
TRBV6-2/TRBV6-3	TRBJ1-1	-	TRBD1	TGTGCCAGCAGTGACCCGGGACAGCTGAACACTGAAGCTTTCTTT	CASSDPGQLNTEAFF
TRBV2	TRBJ1-3	many	-	TGTGCCAGCAGTGTCGACACCCAGAGCTCTGGAAACACCATATATTTT	CASSVDTQSSGNTIYF
TRBV27	TRBJ2-5	many	-	TGTGCCAGCAGTGGAATCGGAGAGACCCAGTACTTC	CASSGIGETQYF
TRBV20-1	TRBJ2-1	few	-	TGCAGTGCTAACCGCCCCGACAGGTACGAGCAGTTCTTC	CSANRPDRYEQFF
TRBV9	TRBJ1-6	-	TRBD1	TGTGCCAGCAGCGAGGACAGGGAAAGTTCACCCCTCCGCTTT	CASSEDRESSPLRF